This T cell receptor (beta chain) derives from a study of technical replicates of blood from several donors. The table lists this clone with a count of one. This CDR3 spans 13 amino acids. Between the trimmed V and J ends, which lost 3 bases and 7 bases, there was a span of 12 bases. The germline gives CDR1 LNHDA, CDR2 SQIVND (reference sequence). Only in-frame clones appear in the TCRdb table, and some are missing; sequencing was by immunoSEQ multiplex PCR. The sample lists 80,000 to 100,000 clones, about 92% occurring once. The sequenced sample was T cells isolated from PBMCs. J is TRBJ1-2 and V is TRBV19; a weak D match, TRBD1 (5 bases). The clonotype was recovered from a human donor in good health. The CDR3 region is CASSMSPGSGYTF. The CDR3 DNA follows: TGTGCCAGTAGTATGTCGCCAGGGTCTGGCTACACCTTC.